The 25 T cell receptor beta chains given below trace back to one sample, sequenced in a study of blood T cell repertoires in COVID-19. Here immunoSEQ multiplex PCR was the method, and the copy in TCRdb shows in-frame clones only, minus some. Altogether roughly 200,000 clones are present, roughly 84% being singletons, with the ten largest covering around a sixth. The sample comprised peripheral blood. All receptors come from a woman of 80 years or more with active or convalescent COVID-19.

The gene calls are TRBV3-1 (or the pseudogene TRBV3-2) and TRBJ1-2; D is uncertain. CDR1 LGHDT and CDR2 YNNKEL come from the germline V gene (reference sequence). The CDR3 runs to 15 residues. The germline V and J ends were trimmed by 1 base and 8 bases, with 17 bases remaining between them. CDR3 sequence (DNA): TGTGCCAGCAGCCAAGGCGTAGGAGGAGTCGTGGGCTACACCTTC. It codes for CASSQGVGGVVGYTF.

The J gene is TRBJ1-4, the V gene TRBV7-2, with D maybe TRBD1 (6 bases). Trimming took 8 bases from V and 8 from J, leaving 18 bases between them. The CDR3 length is 14 residues. Per germline, CDR1 SGHTA and CDR2 FQGNSA. The CDR3, as DNA: TGTGCCAGCTCCCGAGGGGGGGCGCGCGAAAAACTGTTTTTT. It translates to CASSRGGAREKLFF.

The chain employs TRBV9 and TRBJ2-5; 8 bases match TRBD2. With V trimmed by 4 bases and J by 5 bases, 16 bases remained unmatched. Per the germline V gene, CDR1 is SGDLS and CDR2 is YYNGEE. CDR3 size: 17 residues. CDR3 residues: CASSLNTPGGPGETQYF. The CDR3 nucleotides are TGTGCCAGCAGCCTCAATACACCGGGAGGGCCAGGGGAGACCCAGTACTTC.

This clone was counted between two and nine times. This chain links TRBV5-4 with TRBJ2-7; TRBD2 aligns across 10 bases. V dropped 4 bases and J dropped 5; count of bases not matched to a gene: 3. This CDR3 has 13 residues. CDR1 is SGHNT, CDR2 YYREEE, per germline (reference sequence). CDR3 sequence (DNA): TGTGCCAGCAGCGAGCGGGGGGGGGACGAGCAGTACTTC. Its protein is CASSERGGDEQYF. The variable domain in full, with the rest retrieved from reference TRBV5-4 and TRBJ2-7, is ETGVTQSPTHLIKTRGQQVTLRCSSQSGHNTVSWYQQALGQGPQFIFQYYREEENGRGNFPPRFSGLQFPNYSSELNVNALELDDSALYLCASSERGGDEQYFGPGTRLTVT.

V gene TRBV27 combines with J gene TRBJ2-7, with 8 positions matching TRBD1. Germline V gene lookup returns CDR1 MNHEY and CDR2 SMNVEV (reference sequence). This CDR3 contains 15 residues. V trimming: 2 bases; J trimming: 6 bases; junction bases outside the gene matches: 9. This CDR3 is CASSLRDRPLGEQYF. The CDR3 nucleotides are TGTGCCAGCAGTTTACGGGACAGGCCGTTGGGCGAGCAGTACTTC.

This clone was detected only a few times. The gene calls are TRBV18 and TRBJ1-2, with D maybe TRBD1 (6 bases). Germline-derived CDR1 and CDR2 are KGHSH and LQKENI. Trimming cost V 4 bases and J 5 bases, with 20 bases left between them. The CDR3 totals 16 residues. The DNA of the CDR3 is TGTGCCAGCTCACTCCAGACAGGCGCGGGGGTTTATGGCTACACCTTC. It specifies CASSLQTGAGVYGYTF.

The V and J genes are TRBV7-9 and TRBJ1-1, with D perhaps TRBD1 (5 bases). The V end was cut by 5 bases, the J end by 1 base, with 11 bases between. CDR1 and CDR2 from the germline V gene are SEHNR and FQNEAQ (reference sequence). This CDR3 is 14 amino acids long. The CDR3: CASSRVGGNTEAFF. CDR3 nucleotide sequence: TGTGCCAGCAGCAGGGTGGGGGGGAACACTGAAGCTTTCTTT.

The chain couples TRBV12-3 or TRBV12-4 to TRBJ2-5, with D possibly TRBD2 on 5 matching bases. V shed 5 bases and J shed 5 bases, with 12 bases lying between them. The CDR3 loop spans 13 amino acids. The CDR3 protein is CASSRSGGETQYF. CDR3 DNA: TGTGCCAGCAGTAGGTCAGGCGGGGAGACCCAGTACTTC.

The rearrangement links TRBV27 to TRBJ2-2; tentative D call: TRBD2 (6 bases). CDR1 MNHEY and CDR2 SMNVEV come from the germline V gene (reference sequence). The CDR3 has 14 residues. V lost 8 bases and J 0 bases, leaving 10 bases between the germline ends. The CDR3 spells CASYSSANTGELFF. In nucleotides, the CDR3 is TGTGCCAGCTATTCTAGCGCGAACACCGGGGAGCTGTTTTTT.

CDR3 sequence: CAWSVRWDRGDYGYTF. CDR3 in DNA: TGTGCCTGGAGTGTACGTTGGGACAGGGGAGACTATGGCTACACCTTC. The chain has TRBV30 and TRBJ1-2; 10 bases fit TRBD1. The junction had 7 bases not matched to a gene; V was cut back by 0 bases and J by 3 bases. The CDR3 sequence is 16 residues long. Germline V gene sequence: CDR1 GTSNPN, CDR2 SVGIG (reference sequence).

This sequence joins TRBV2 and TRBJ2-1, with TRBD2 matching 12 bases. The CDR3 has 14 amino acids. Germline loops: CDR1 SNHLY, CDR2 FYNNEI. With 6 bases clipped from V and 3 bases from J, the junction kept 0 bases outside the gene matches. The CDR3 reads CASRTSGGYNEQFF. DNA of the CDR3: TGTGCCAGCAGGACTAGCGGGGGCTACAATGAGCAGTTCTTC.

This clone was observed a few times. The chain combines TRBV29-1 with TRBJ2-3, with D perhaps TRBD2 (5 bases). V was cut by 3 bases and J by 5 bases, with 12 bases left in between. Germline-derived CDR1 and CDR2 are SQVTM and ANQGSEA. This CDR3 region has 13 residues. The DNA of the CDR3 is TGCAGCGTTGAGTCCCAGGCGGGAGATACGCAGTATTTT. Protein product: CSVESQAGDTQYF.

This chain joins TRBV6-2 or TRBV6-3 and TRBJ1-1; D is unclear. The CDR3 loop spans 13 amino acids. Per the germline V gene, CDR1 is MNHEY and CDR2 is SVGEGT. Trimming took 0 bases from V and 1 from J, leaving 3 bases between them. The CDR3 region is CASSYSKNTEAFF. CDR3 nucleotides: TGTGCCAGCAGTTACTCTAAGAACACTGAAGCTTTCTTT.

CDR3 DNA sequence: TGTGCCTGGACCCCCGGGGGATGGGGGGGCTACACCTTC. Its protein is CAWTPGGWGGYTF. The genes are TRBV30 and TRBJ1-2; the D gene is possibly TRBD1 (5 bases). Germline loops: CDR1 GTSNPN, CDR2 SVGIG (reference sequence). The length of the CDR3 is 13 residues. The V end was cut by 4 bases, the J end by 8 bases, with 17 bases between.

The chain employs TRBV7-2 and TRBJ2-7; D perhaps matches TRBD1 (5 bases). Between the trimmed V and J ends, which lost 0 bases and 5 bases, there was a span of 8 bases. CDR1 is SGHTA, CDR2 FQGNSA, per germline. The length of the CDR3 is 13 residues. The CDR3 DNA reads as TGTGCCAGCAGCTTAGCCAGGGTCAACGAGCAGTACTTC. It yields the protein CASSLARVNEQYF.

J is TRBJ2-7 and V is TRBV28; D gene uncertain. The CDR3 has 13 residues. Germline assignment: CDR1 MDHEN and CDR2 SYDVKM. V lost 4 bases, J lost 3 bases, and 10 bases lay in between. CDR3 residues: CASSSPNYYEQYF. CDR3 DNA sequence: TGTGCCAGCAGTTCCCCCAACTACTACGAGCAGTACTTC. Supplemented by reference TRBV28 and TRBJ2-7, the full variable domain reads DVKVTQSSRYLVKRTGEKVFLECVQDMDHENMFWYRQDPGLGLRLIYFSYDVKMKEKGDIPEGYSVSREKKERFSLILESASTNQTSMYLCASSSPNYYEQYFGPGTRLTVT.

The V call is TRBV7-3, the J call TRBJ2-1; TRBD2 is a possible D gene (5 bases). The V end lost 3 bases, the J end lost 8 bases, and 14 bases lay between the germline ends. The germline CDR1 and CDR2 sequences are SGHTA and FQGTGA. The CDR3 covers 14 residues. The CDR3 loop reads CASSLSSWADEQFF. The DNA of the CDR3 is TGTGCCAGCAGCTTGTCTAGCTGGGCTGATGAGCAGTTCTTC. Together with reference TRBV7-3 and TRBJ2-1, the CDR3 gives the full variable domain: GAGVSQTPSNKVTEKGKYVELRCDPISGHTALYWYRQSLGQGPEFLIYFQGTGAADDSGLPNDRFFAVRPEGSVSTLKIQRTERGDSAVYLCASSLSSWADEQFFGPGTRLTVL.

V and J are TRBV18 and TRBJ2-1, with 13 bases aligning to TRBD2. Germline assignment: CDR1 KGHSH and CDR2 LQKENI. Unmatched junction bases numbered 3, after V lost 3 bases and J lost 7 bases. The CDR3 length is 15 residues. CDR3 in DNA: TGTGCCAGCTCACCGGGACTAGCGGGGATGAATGAGCAGTTCTTC. The encoded protein is CASSPGLAGMNEQFF.

A single count supports this clone. J is TRBJ2-1 and V is TRBV6-5; D gene unclear. V lost 2 bases, J lost 3 bases, and 11 bases lay in between. CDR1 and CDR2 (germline): MNHEY, SVGAGI. The CDR3 has 15 residues. The DNA for the CDR3 is TGTGCCAGCAGTTACCGAGGCACGGACTACAATGAGCAGTTCTTC. Its protein product is CASSYRGTDYNEQFF.

The rearrangement links TRBV11-3 to TRBJ1-1, with D unclear. From germline, CDR1 is SGHNT and CDR2 YENEEA. Trimming left V 3 bases short and J 4 bases short, with 9 bases between. This CDR3 is built from 13 residues. The CDR3, as DNA: TGTGCCAGCAGCTTCGCGAGGAGCACTGAAGCTTTCTTT. Its translation: CASSFARSTEAFF.

This clone was detected only a few times. The chain recombines TRBV5-5 with TRBJ1-2; 7 bases are shared with TRBD1. The germline CDR1 and CDR2 sequences are SGHKS and YYEKEE (reference sequence). Germline trimming cut 3 bases from V and 8 bases from J; bases unmatched to any gene: 16. The CDR3 extends over 16 amino acids. The CDR3 spells CASSSPAIGRGQGYTF. Here the CDR3 DNA reads TGTGCCAGCAGCTCTCCCGCGATAGGAAGGGGGCAAGGCTACACCTTC.

The chain combines TRBV28 with TRBJ1-2, with D hard to call. Germline V gives CDR1 MDHEN, CDR2 SYDVKM. Trimming cost V 3 bases and J 0 bases, with 5 bases left between them. This CDR3 region has 13 residues. In DNA form, the CDR3 reads TGTGCCAGCAGTTTCAGGTCTAACTATGGCTACACCTTC. Translation: CASSFRSNYGYTF.

The gene calls are TRBV2 and TRBJ1-3; 7 bases are a match to TRBD1. The V segment lost 6 bases and the J segment 0 bases; nucleotides outside the gene matches: 5. The CDR3 extends over 15 amino acids. CDR1 and CDR2 (germline): SNHLY, FYNNEI. The CDR3 spells CASRGQTSSGNTIYF. CDR3 nucleotide sequence: TGTGCCAGCAGGGGACAGACGAGCTCTGGAAACACCATATATTTT.

This clone came up many times. The chain employs TRBV18 and TRBJ2-2, with D possibly being TRBD1 (6 bases). V lost 3 bases and J 1 base, leaving 12 bases between the germline ends. Germline V lookup: CDR1 KGHSH, CDR2 LQKENI. CDR3 length: 16 amino acids. The CDR3 here is CASSPEDSMNTGELFF. CDR3 in DNA: TGTGCCAGCTCACCGGAGGACAGCATGAACACCGGGGAGCTGTTTTTT.

This sequence joins TRBV28 and TRBJ2-7; TRBD2 matches at 7 bases. The CDR3 is made up of 16 amino acids. The germline V gene has CDR1 MDHEN and CDR2 SYDVKM. The J segment lost 5 bases and the V segment lost 4 bases, leaving 14 bases of the junction unmatched. The CDR3 sequence: CASSSDNREEGNEQYF. CDR3 DNA: TGTGCCAGCAGTTCGGATAACCGGGAGGAAGGTAACGAGCAGTACTTC.